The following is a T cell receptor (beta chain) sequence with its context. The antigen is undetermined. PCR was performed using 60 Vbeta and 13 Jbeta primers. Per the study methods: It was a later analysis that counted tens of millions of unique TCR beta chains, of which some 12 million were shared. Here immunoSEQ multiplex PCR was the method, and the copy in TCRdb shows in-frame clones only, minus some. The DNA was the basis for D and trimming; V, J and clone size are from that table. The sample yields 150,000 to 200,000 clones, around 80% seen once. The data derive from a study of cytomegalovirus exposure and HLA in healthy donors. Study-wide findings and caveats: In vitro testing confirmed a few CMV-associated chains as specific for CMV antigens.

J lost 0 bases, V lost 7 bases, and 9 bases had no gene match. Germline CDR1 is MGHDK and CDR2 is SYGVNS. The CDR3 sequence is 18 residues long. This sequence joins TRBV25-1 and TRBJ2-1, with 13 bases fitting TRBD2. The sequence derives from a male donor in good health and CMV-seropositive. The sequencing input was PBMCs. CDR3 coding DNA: TGTGCCAGCACCGGGCCGGGACTAGCGGGAAGCTCCTACAATGAGCAGTTCTTC. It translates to CASTGPGLAGSSYNEQFF.